The entry below describes one T cell receptor beta chain. No antigen is known for it. This sample was taken from a study of post-analysis software for immune sequencing data. General study findings and limits: Pronounced co-clustering by F measure was evident among identically batched samples. Roughly five TRBV segments were significantly more frequent in patients than in controls. TRBV5-6, TRBV5-1 and TRBV20-1 were among these segments. Multiple sclerosis patients had significantly lower normalized Chao1 diversity than controls.

Germline CDR1 reads KGHSH; CDR2 reads LQKENI. The CDR3 covers 14 residues. TCR beta cDNA libraries included unique molecular identifiers. TCRdb reanalysed the PCR reads using MiXCR and keeps one entry per CDR3 protein. This table holds a few hundred thousand distinct CDR3 sequences, approximately 34% found once. Sequenced sample: blood. This rearrangement joins TRBV18 to TRBJ2-4; D uncertain. The J call may be faulty, since TRBJ2-7 better matches the DNA end. This receptor was taken from a girl aged 10-17 years with multiple sclerosis. The CDR3: CASSPKSSSNEQYF. CDR3 in DNA: TGTGCCAGCTCACCGAAGTCCAGCTCTAACGAGCAGTACTTC.